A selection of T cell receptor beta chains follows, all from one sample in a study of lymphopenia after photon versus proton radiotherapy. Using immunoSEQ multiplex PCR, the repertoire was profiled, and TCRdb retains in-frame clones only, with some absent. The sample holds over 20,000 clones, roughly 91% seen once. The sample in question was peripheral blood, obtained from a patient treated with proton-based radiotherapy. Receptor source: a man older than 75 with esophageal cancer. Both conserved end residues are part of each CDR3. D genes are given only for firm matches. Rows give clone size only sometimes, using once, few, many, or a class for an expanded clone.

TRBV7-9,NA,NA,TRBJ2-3,CASSPAFDEGWGDTQYF,TGTGCCAGCAGCCCCGCTTTTGACGAGGGGTGGGGAGATACGCAGTATTTT
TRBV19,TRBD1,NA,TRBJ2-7,CASSSYTGGSYEQYF,TGTGCCAGTAGTTCTTACACAGGGGGCTCCTACGAGCAGTACTTC
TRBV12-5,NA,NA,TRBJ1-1,CASGLGEAFF,TGTGCTAGTGGTTTGGGTGAAGCTTTCTTT
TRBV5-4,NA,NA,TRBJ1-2,CASSWRGAPLLDHGYTF,TGTGCCAGCAGCTGGCGTGGAGCCCCCCTTTTGGACCATGGCTACACCTTC
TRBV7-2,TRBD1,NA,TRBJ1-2,CASSPRQGHYGYTF,TGTGCCAGCAGCCCCAGACAGGGCCACTATGGCTACACCTTC
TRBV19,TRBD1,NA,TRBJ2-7,CASSIPVGQGDYEQYF,TGTGCCAGTAGTATCCCGGTGGGACAGGGGGACTACGAGCAGTACTTC
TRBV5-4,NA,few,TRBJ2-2,CASSFQGLNTGELFF,TGTGCCAGCAGCTTTCAGGGTTTGAACACCGGGGAGCTGTTTTTT
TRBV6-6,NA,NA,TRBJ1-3,CASSSAGNTIYF,TGTGCCAGCAGTTCCGCTGGAAACACCATATATTTT
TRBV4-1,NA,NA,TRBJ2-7,CASSQDIRFYEQYF,TGCGCCAGCAGCCAAGATATACGGTTCTACGAGCAGTACTTC
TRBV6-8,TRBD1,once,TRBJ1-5,CASSYSPWTGDQPQHF,TGTGCCAGCAGTTATTCCCCGTGGACAGGGGATCAGCCCCAGCATTTT
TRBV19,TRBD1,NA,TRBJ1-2,CASSDTGVPNYGYTF,TGTGCCAGTAGTGATACAGGGGTCCCAAACTATGGCTACACCTTC
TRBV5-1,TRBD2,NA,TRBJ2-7,CASSLRASGRVYEQYF,TGCGCCAGCAGCTTGAGGGCTAGCGGGAGGGTTTACGAGCAGTACTTC
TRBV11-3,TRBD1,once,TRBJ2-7,CASRAGTEYEQYF,TGTGCCAGCAGAGCCGGGACAGAGTACGAGCAGTACTTC
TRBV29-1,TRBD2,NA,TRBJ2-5,CSVGKAGGMETQYF,TGCAGCGTTGGAAAAGCGGGGGGGATGGAGACCCAGTACTTC
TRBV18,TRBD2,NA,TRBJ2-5,CASSPSGRQETQYF,TGTGCCAGCTCACCTAGCGGGAGGCAAGAGACCCAGTACTTC
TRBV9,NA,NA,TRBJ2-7,CASSVGSDYEQYF,TGTGCCAGCAGCGTAGGAAGCGACTACGAGCAGTACTTC
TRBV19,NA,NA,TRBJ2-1,CASSRGGQEFNEQFF,TGTGCCAGTAGTAGGGGGGGACAGGAGTTCAATGAGCAGTTCTTC
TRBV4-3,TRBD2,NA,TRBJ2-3,CASSQRTSSDTQYF,TGCGCCAGCAGCCAACGGACTAGCTCAGATACGCAGTATTTT
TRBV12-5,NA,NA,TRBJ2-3,CASGLKTPGSGRYDTQYF,TGTGCTAGTGGTTTGAAAACCCCCGGTTCGGGCCGCTACGATACGCAGTATTTT
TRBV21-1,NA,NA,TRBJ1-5,CASSKSGWQPQHF,TGTGCCAGCAGCAAAAGTGGTTGGCAGCCCCAGCATTTT
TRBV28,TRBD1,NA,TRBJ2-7,CASSPGRTGASYEQYF,TGTGCCAGCAGCCCCGGACGGACAGGGGCATCCTACGAGCAGTACTTC
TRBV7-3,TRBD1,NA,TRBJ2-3,CASSPSGQGVDTQYF,TGTGCCAGCAGCCCCTCGGGACAGGGCGTCGATACGCAGTATTTT
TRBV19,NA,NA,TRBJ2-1,CASSIGHEQFF,TGTGCCAGTAGTATAGGGCATGAGCAGTTCTTC
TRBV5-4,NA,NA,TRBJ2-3,CAISRASATDTQYF,TGTGCCATCTCCCGGGCCTCTGCGACAGATACGCAGTATTTT
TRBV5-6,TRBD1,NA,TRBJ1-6,CASSFGDRVWNSPLHF,TGTGCCAGCAGCTTTGGGGACAGGGTATGGAATTCACCCCTCCACTTT
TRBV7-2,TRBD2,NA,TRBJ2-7,CASSSRLATHYEQYF,TGTGCCAGCAGCTCCCGACTAGCCACTCACTACGAGCAGTACTTC
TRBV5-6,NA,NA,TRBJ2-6,CASSLSVRPNVLTF,TGTGCCAGCAGCTTGTCAGTCAGGCCGAACGTCCTGACTTTC
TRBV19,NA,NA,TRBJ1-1,CASNLRRQSMNTEAFF,TGTGCCAGTAACCTCCGGAGACAGTCGATGAACACTGAAGCTTTCTTT
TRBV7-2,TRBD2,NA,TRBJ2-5,CASSSLAGGIETQYF,TGTGCCAGCAGCTCCCTAGCGGGGGGTATAGAGACCCAGTACTTC
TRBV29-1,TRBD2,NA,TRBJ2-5,CSAAGGRETQYF,TGCAGCGCCGCGGGGGGTCGAGAGACCCAGTACTTC
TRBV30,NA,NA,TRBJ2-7,CAWSVGQVAYEQYF,TGTGCCTGGAGTGTTGGTCAGGTTGCCTACGAGCAGTACTTC
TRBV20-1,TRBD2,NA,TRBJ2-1,CSATTSGEQFF,TGCAGTGCGACCACTAGCGGTGAGCAGTTCTTC
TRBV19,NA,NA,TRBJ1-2,CASGGGLSLNYGYTF,TGTGCCAGTGGGGGGGGACTCAGCCTTAACTATGGCTACACCTTC
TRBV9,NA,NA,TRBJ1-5,CASSVGPNQPQHF,TGTGCCAGCAGCGTGGGGCCGAATCAGCCCCAGCATTTT
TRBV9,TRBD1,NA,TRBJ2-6,CASSKIAGQGSSGANVLTF,TGTGCCAGCAGCAAAATTGCGGGACAGGGATCGTCAGGGGCCAACGTCCTGACTTTC
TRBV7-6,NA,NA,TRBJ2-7,CASSHAGYEQYF,TGTGCCAGCAGCCACGCTGGCTACGAGCAGTACTTC
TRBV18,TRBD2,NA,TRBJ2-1,CASSSTTSGAYNEQFF,TGTGCCAGCTCATCGACCACTAGCGGGGCATACAATGAGCAGTTCTTC